This T cell receptor (beta chain) came from a study of T cells in Graves' hyperthyroidism and ophthalmopathy. Study-level points and caveats: Through a model of 13 V-J features, ophthalmopathy was separated from stable hyperthyroidism.

The PBMCs were sourced from fresh peripheral blood (less than 11 ml). Many counts were recorded for this clonotype. The antigen remains undetermined. The germline V gene has CDR1 KGHSH and CDR2 LQKENI. The V end was cut by 3 bases, the J end by 1 base, with 9 bases between. The CDR3 length is 14 residues. What was amplified from RNA transcripts were TCR beta CDR3 regions. The primer set for the first-round RT-PCR of the TCR CDR3 was HTBI. TCRdb reprocessed the multiplex PCR reads via MiXCR and lists one record per CDR3 protein. There are about 200,000 distinct CDR3 sequences in the sample; about 18% occur only once, and roughly 44% lies in the top ten.

Material for sequencing was blood. The rearrangement uses TRBV18 and TRBJ1-1; D is perhaps TRBD1 (5 bases). The TCR originated in a man in his forties with Graves' hyperthyroidism. The CDR3 DNA reads TGTGCCAGCTCACCTAGGGGCGCGAACACTGAAGCTTTCTTT. It yields the protein CASSPRGANTEAFF.